A selection of T cell receptor beta chains follows, all from one sample in a study of blood T cell repertoires in COVID-19. TCRdb's copy holds only in-frame clones and misses some; the assay was immunoSEQ multiplex PCR. Seen here are approximately 99,000 clones, about nine tenths observed once, and the top ten hold 2% to 3%. Sequencing was performed on peripheral blood. The receptor set was obtained from a human donor in a cohort sampled during active COVID-19. Both conserved end residues are part of each CDR3. The D gene is left open where the match is weak. Rows may omit the clone size; those that give it use once, few, many or a size class.

cdr3_aa: CASSQGSGFYNSPLHF
cdr3_nt: TGTGCCAGCAGCCAGGGGTCGGGGTTCTATAATTCACCCCTCCACTTT
clone_size: -
j_call: TRBJ1-6
d_call: -
v_call: TRBV7-9

cdr3_aa: CSVETGSYNEQFF
cdr3_nt: TGCAGCGTTGAAACCGGGAGCTACAATGAGCAGTTCTTC
clone_size: -
j_call: TRBJ2-1
d_call: -
v_call: TRBV29-1

cdr3_aa: CASRETGITEQYF
cdr3_nt: TGTGCCAGCCGAGAGACAGGGATCACCGAGCAGTACTTC
clone_size: -
j_call: TRBJ2-7
d_call: -
v_call: TRBV21-1

cdr3_aa: CAISYEGVNYGYTF
cdr3_nt: TGTGCCATCAGTTATGAGGGCGTTAACTATGGCTACACCTTC
clone_size: -
j_call: TRBJ1-2
d_call: -
v_call: TRBV10-3

cdr3_aa: CASSAEGGVGQPQHF
cdr3_nt: TGTGCCAGCAGCGCAGAGGGAGGGGTGGGGCAGCCCCAGCATTTT
clone_size: -
j_call: TRBJ1-5
d_call: -
v_call: TRBV9

cdr3_aa: CASSPGIGQNQPQHF
cdr3_nt: TGCGCCAGCAGCCCGGGAATAGGGCAGAATCAGCCCCAGCATTTT
clone_size: -
j_call: TRBJ1-5
d_call: -
v_call: TRBV5-1

cdr3_aa: CASAESGREETQYF
cdr3_nt: TGCGCCAGCGCCGAAAGCGGGAGGGAAGAGACCCAGTACTTC
clone_size: -
j_call: TRBJ2-5
d_call: TRBD2
v_call: TRBV5-1

cdr3_aa: CASRPLGATLALHF
cdr3_nt: TGTGCCAGCAGGCCCCTGGGCGCCACCCTTGCGCTCCACTTT
clone_size: few
j_call: TRBJ1-6
d_call: -
v_call: TRBV28

cdr3_aa: CASSPGTSEGLYNEQFF
cdr3_nt: TGTGCCAGCAGCCCCGGGACTAGCGAAGGTCTATACAATGAGCAGTTCTTC
clone_size: once
j_call: TRBJ2-1
d_call: TRBD2
v_call: TRBV7-3

cdr3_aa: CASSRDRGAYNYGYTF
cdr3_nt: TGTGCCAGCAGCCGAGACAGGGGCGCCTACAACTATGGCTACACCTTC
clone_size: -
j_call: TRBJ1-2
d_call: TRBD1
v_call: TRBV7-9

cdr3_aa: CASSIGPPADTQYF
cdr3_nt: TGTGCCAGTAGTATTGGTCCCCCGGCAGATACGCAGTATTTT
clone_size: -
j_call: TRBJ2-3
d_call: -
v_call: TRBV19

cdr3_aa: CASSSTRTGRIGYGYTF
cdr3_nt: TGTGCCAGCAGCTCTACCCGGACAGGGCGGATCGGCTATGGCTACACCTTC
clone_size: -
j_call: TRBJ1-2
d_call: TRBD1
v_call: TRBV7-8

cdr3_aa: CASSLTHTADEQYF
cdr3_nt: TGTGCCAGCTCACTAACGCACACTGCGGACGAGCAGTACTTC
clone_size: once
j_call: TRBJ2-7
d_call: -
v_call: TRBV18

cdr3_aa: CASSSGGDQPQHF
cdr3_nt: TGCGCCAGCAGCTCAGGGGGCGATCAGCCCCAGCATTTT
clone_size: -
j_call: TRBJ1-5
d_call: TRBD1
v_call: TRBV5-1

cdr3_aa: CASSASPGTGAYEQYF
cdr3_nt: TGTGCCAGCAGCGCCTCCCCCGGGACAGGAGCCTACGAGCAGTACTTC
clone_size: once
j_call: TRBJ2-7
d_call: TRBD1
v_call: TRBV7-9

cdr3_aa: CASSGTGEEAFF
cdr3_nt: TGTGCCAGCAGTGGTACAGGGGAGGAGGCTTTCTTT
clone_size: -
j_call: TRBJ1-1
d_call: TRBD1
v_call: TRBV2

cdr3_aa: CSASRNSGGPSTDTQYF
cdr3_nt: TGCAGTGCTAGTAGGAATAGCGGGGGGCCAAGCACAGATACGCAGTATTTT
clone_size: -
j_call: TRBJ2-3
d_call: TRBD2
v_call: TRBV20-1

cdr3_aa: CASSPGHGSEPQHF
cdr3_nt: TGTGCCAGCAGCCCCGGACATGGTTCAGAGCCCCAGCATTTT
clone_size: few
j_call: TRBJ1-5
d_call: -
v_call: TRBV6-2/TRBV6-3

cdr3_aa: CASSSGTSYNEQFF
cdr3_nt: TGCGCCAGCAGCTCCGGGACATCCTACAATGAGCAGTTCTTC
clone_size: -
j_call: TRBJ2-1
d_call: -
v_call: TRBV5-1

cdr3_aa: CATSRGLAGDYLYEQYF
cdr3_nt: TGTGCCACCAGCAGAGGACTAGCGGGAGATTACCTTTACGAGCAGTACTTC
clone_size: -
j_call: TRBJ2-7
d_call: TRBD2
v_call: TRBV15

cdr3_aa: CASRLERGGPYEQYF
cdr3_nt: TGTGCCAGCAGGTTAGAGCGGGGGGGTCCCTACGAGCAGTACTTC
clone_size: once
j_call: TRBJ2-7
d_call: TRBD2
v_call: TRBV6-5

cdr3_aa: CASSSTGAGNTIYF
cdr3_nt: TGTGCCAGCAGTTCTACAGGAGCGGGAAACACCATATATTTT
clone_size: few
j_call: TRBJ1-3
d_call: -
v_call: TRBV6-2/TRBV6-3

cdr3_aa: CASSQGGVSGNTIYF
cdr3_nt: TGTGCCAGCAGCCAAGGGGGGGTCTCTGGAAACACCATATATTTT
clone_size: few
j_call: TRBJ1-3
d_call: -
v_call: TRBV4-2

cdr3_aa: CASSLDRGSTDTQYF
cdr3_nt: TGTGCCAGCAGCTTGGACCGGGGAAGCACAGATACGCAGTATTTT
clone_size: few
j_call: TRBJ2-3
d_call: -
v_call: TRBV5-4

cdr3_aa: CASSPGTGWGKYGYTF
cdr3_nt: TGTGCCAGCAGTCCAGGGACAGGGTGGGGAAAGTATGGCTACACCTTC
clone_size: -
j_call: TRBJ1-2
d_call: TRBD1
v_call: TRBV28

cdr3_aa: CASTRDRDSSASYEQYF
cdr3_nt: TGTGCCAGCACCAGGGACAGGGACAGCTCCGCCTCCTACGAGCAGTACTTC
clone_size: -
j_call: TRBJ2-7
d_call: TRBD1
v_call: TRBV28

cdr3_aa: CATSGPGTGGYQPQHF
cdr3_nt: TGTGCCACCAGTGGTCCCGGGACAGGTGGGTATCAGCCCCAGCATTTT
clone_size: -
j_call: TRBJ1-5
d_call: TRBD1
v_call: TRBV24-1

cdr3_aa: CASSGGSGTGDSPLHF
cdr3_nt: TGCGCCAGCAGCGGGGGCTCCGGGACAGGAGATTCACCCCTCCACTTT
clone_size: -
j_call: TRBJ1-6
d_call: TRBD1
v_call: TRBV5-1

cdr3_aa: CASSRRESNQPQHF
cdr3_nt: TGTGCCAGCAGTCGAAGGGAGAGCAATCAGCCCCAGCATTTT
clone_size: few
j_call: TRBJ1-5
d_call: -
v_call: TRBV2

cdr3_aa: CASSGEPTNYEQYF
cdr3_nt: TGTGCCAGCAGCGGCGAACCGACTAACTACGAGCAGTACTTC
clone_size: -
j_call: TRBJ2-7
d_call: -
v_call: TRBV9

cdr3_aa: CASKNTGIRNEKLFF
cdr3_nt: TGTGCCAGCAAGAATACAGGGATACGGAATGAAAAACTGTTTTTT
clone_size: -
j_call: TRBJ1-4
d_call: -
v_call: TRBV2

cdr3_aa: CASSLTPQGEDGTEAFF
cdr3_nt: TGTGCCAGCAGCTTAACCCCGCAGGGGGAGGACGGCACTGAAGCTTTCTTT
clone_size: -
j_call: TRBJ1-1
d_call: TRBD1
v_call: TRBV5-6

cdr3_aa: CASSDGEGNQPQHF
cdr3_nt: TGTGCCAGCAGCGACGGTGAGGGCAATCAGCCCCAGCATTTT
clone_size: -
j_call: TRBJ1-5
d_call: -
v_call: TRBV9

cdr3_aa: CASRDRRAESNEKLFF
cdr3_nt: TGTGCCAGCAGGGATCGGAGGGCCGAATCGAATGAAAAACTGTTTTTT
clone_size: -
j_call: TRBJ1-4
d_call: -
v_call: TRBV6-6

cdr3_aa: CASSPWTSPGTDTQYF
cdr3_nt: TGTGCCAGCAGCCCTTGGACTAGCCCAGGCACAGATACGCAGTATTTT
clone_size: -
j_call: TRBJ2-3
d_call: TRBD2
v_call: TRBV7-8

cdr3_aa: CASSEALRVNYGYTF
cdr3_nt: TGTGCCAGCAGTGAAGCTCTGAGAGTTAACTATGGCTACACCTTC
clone_size: medium-sized
j_call: TRBJ1-2
d_call: -
v_call: TRBV6-1

cdr3_aa: CASSSDFLPNTGELFF
cdr3_nt: TGTGCCAGCAGCTCAGACTTCTTACCGAACACCGGGGAGCTGTTTTTT
clone_size: -
j_call: TRBJ2-2
d_call: -
v_call: TRBV5-4

cdr3_aa: CASSLISTDTQYF
cdr3_nt: TGTGCCAGCAGCCTTATTTCCACAGATACGCAGTATTTT
clone_size: -
j_call: TRBJ2-3
d_call: -
v_call: TRBV7-3

cdr3_aa: CASSLGSSANTGELFF
cdr3_nt: TGCGCCAGCAGCTTGGGATCCAGCGCGAACACCGGGGAGCTGTTTTTT
clone_size: -
j_call: TRBJ2-2
d_call: -
v_call: TRBV5-1

cdr3_aa: CSVELRQGAGREKLFF
cdr3_nt: TGCAGCGTTGAACTTAGACAGGGGGCTGGACGTGAAAAACTGTTTTTT
clone_size: -
j_call: TRBJ1-4
d_call: TRBD1
v_call: TRBV29-1

cdr3_aa: CATSRARGRETQYF
cdr3_nt: TGTGCCACCAGCAGAGCCCGGGGGAGGGAGACCCAGTACTTC
clone_size: -
j_call: TRBJ2-5
d_call: -
v_call: TRBV15